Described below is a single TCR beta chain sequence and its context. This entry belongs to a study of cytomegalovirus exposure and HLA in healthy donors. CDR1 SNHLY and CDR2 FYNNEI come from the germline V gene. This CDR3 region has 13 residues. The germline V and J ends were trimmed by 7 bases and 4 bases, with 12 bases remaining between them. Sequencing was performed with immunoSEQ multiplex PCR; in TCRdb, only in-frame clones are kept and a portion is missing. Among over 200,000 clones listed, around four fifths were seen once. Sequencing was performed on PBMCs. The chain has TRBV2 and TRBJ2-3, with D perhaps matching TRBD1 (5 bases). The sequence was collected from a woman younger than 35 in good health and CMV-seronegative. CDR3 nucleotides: TGTGCCAGCACCCCTCAAGGGGCAGATACGCAGTATTTT. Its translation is CASTPQGADTQYF.